A few counts support the clone carrying this TCR beta chain. The data were taken from a study of identical twins. The CDR3 is 15 residues long. V lost 2 bases and J 5 bases, leaving 15 bases between the germline ends. CDR1 MNHEY and CDR2 SVGEGT come from the germline V gene. TCRdb processed the 5' RACE reads anew with MiXCR; each CDR3 protein has one entry. The sample holds 1.5 million to 2 million distinct CDR3 sequences, about 32% seen once. Sequencing used cord blood. The sequence was collected from a newborn girl in good health. The J gene is TRBJ2-5, the V gene TRBV6-2 or TRBV6-3, with a possible D match to TRBD1 (5 bases). The CDR3: CASSYAFGARETQYF. Written as DNA, the CDR3 is TGTGCCAGCAGTTACGCCTTTGGGGCACGCGAGACCCAGTACTTC.